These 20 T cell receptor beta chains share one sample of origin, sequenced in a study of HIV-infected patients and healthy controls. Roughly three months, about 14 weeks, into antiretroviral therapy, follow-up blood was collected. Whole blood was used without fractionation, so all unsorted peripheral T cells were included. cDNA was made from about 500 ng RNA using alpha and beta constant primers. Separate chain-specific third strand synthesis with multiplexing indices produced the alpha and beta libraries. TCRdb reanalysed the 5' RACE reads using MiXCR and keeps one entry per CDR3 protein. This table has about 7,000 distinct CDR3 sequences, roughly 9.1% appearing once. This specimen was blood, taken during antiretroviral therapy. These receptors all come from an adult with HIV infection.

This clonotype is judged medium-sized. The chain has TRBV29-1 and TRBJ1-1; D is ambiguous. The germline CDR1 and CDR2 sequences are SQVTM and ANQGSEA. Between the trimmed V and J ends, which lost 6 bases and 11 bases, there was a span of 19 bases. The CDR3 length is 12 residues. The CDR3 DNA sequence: TGCAGCGTAGAAAAGTCCGTGGCTTCGGCTTTCTTT. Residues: CSVEKSVASAFF. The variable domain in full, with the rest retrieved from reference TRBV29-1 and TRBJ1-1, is SAVISQKPSRDICQRGTSLTIQCQVDSQVTMMFWYRQQPGQSLTLIATANQGSEATYESGFVIDKFPISRPNLTFSTLTVSNMSPEDSSIYLCSVEKSVASAFFGQGTRLTVV.

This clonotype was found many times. The CDR3: CASSLFIRVSNQPQHF. CDR3 sequence (DNA): TGTGCCAGCAGTTTATTTATACGTGTCAGCAATCAGCCCCAGCATTTT. The genes are TRBV28 and TRBJ1-5; D is undetermined. From germline, CDR1 is MDHEN and CDR2 SYDVKM. The CDR3 length is 16 residues. Trimming shortened V by 1 base and J by 1 base, and 11 bases separated the two germline ends. The full variable domain, completed using reference TRBV28 and TRBJ1-5, is DVKVTQSSRYLVKRTGEKVFLECVQDMDHENMFWYRQDPGLGLRLIYFSYDVKMKEKGDIPEGYSVSREKKERFSLILESASTNQTSMYLCASSLFIRVSNQPQHFGDGTRLSIL.

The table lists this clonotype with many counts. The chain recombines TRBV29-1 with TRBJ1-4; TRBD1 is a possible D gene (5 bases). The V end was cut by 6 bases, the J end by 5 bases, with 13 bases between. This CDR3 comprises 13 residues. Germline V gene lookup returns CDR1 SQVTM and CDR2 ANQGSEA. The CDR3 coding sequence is TGCAGCGTCCGGGGGGGATTGAATGAAAAACTGTTTTTT. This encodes CSVRGGLNEKLFF.

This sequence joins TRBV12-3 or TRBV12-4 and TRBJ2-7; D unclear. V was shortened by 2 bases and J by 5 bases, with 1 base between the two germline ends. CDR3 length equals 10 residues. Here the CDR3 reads CASSLNEQYF. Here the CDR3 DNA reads TGTGCCAGCAGTTTAAACGAGCAGTACTTC.

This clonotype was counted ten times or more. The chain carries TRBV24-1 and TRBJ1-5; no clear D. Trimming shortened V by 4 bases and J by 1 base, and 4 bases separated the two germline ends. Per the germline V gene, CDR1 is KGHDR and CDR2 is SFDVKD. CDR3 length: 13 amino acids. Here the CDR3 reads CATSEDSNQPQHF. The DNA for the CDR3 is TGTGCCACCAGTGAAGACAGCAATCAGCCCCAGCATTTT.

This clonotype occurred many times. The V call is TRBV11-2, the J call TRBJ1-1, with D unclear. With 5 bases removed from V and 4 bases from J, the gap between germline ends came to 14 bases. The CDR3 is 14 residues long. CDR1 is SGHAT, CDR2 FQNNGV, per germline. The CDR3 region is CASSVFEGTTEAFF. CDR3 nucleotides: TGTGCCAGCAGCGTATTCGAGGGAACCACTGAAGCTTTCTTT.

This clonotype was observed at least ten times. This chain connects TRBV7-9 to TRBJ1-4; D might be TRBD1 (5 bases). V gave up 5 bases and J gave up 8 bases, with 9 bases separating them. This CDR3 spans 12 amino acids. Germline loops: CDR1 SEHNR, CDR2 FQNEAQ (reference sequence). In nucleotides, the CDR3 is TGTGCCAGCAGCGCCGGGACCGAAAAACTGTTTTTT. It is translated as CASSAGTEKLFF.

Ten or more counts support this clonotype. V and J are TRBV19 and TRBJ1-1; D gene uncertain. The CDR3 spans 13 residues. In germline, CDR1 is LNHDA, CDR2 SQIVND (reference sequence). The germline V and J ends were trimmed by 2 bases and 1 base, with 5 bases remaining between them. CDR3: CASSISPNTEAFF. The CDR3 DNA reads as TGTGCCAGTAGTATATCGCCGAACACTGAAGCTTTCTTT. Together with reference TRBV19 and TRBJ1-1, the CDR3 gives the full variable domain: DGGITQSPKYLFRKEGQNVTLSCEQNLNHDAMYWYRQDPGQGLRLIYYSQIVNDFQKGDIAEGYSVSREKKESFPLTVTSAQKNPTAFYLCASSISPNTEAFFGQGTRLTVV.

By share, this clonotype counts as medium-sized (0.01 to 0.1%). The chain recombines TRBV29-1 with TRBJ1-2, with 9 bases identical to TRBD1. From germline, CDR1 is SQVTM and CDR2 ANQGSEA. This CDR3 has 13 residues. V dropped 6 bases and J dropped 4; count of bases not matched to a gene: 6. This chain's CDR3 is CSVQQGAVYGYTF. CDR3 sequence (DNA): TGCAGCGTGCAACAGGGGGCAGTCTATGGCTACACCTTC.

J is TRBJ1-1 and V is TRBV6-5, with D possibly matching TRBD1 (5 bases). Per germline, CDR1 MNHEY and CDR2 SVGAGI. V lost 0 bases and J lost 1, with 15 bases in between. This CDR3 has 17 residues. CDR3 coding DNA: TGTGCCAGCAGTTACTCCTCCGGGACCGGACCGAACACTGAAGCTTTCTTT. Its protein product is CASSYSSGTGPNTEAFF.

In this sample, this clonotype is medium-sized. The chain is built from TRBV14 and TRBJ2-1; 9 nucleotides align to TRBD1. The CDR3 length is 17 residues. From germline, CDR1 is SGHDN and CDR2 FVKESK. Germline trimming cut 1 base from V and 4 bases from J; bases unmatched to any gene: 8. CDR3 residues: CASSQAVGTGLYNEQFF. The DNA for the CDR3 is TGTGCCAGCAGCCAAGCGGTAGGGACAGGGTTGTACAATGAGCAGTTCTTC.

The CDR3 DNA sequence: TGTGCCAGCAGGTTGGGCAGGGACAATCAGCCCCAGCATTTT. This encodes CASRLGRDNQPQHF. V and J are TRBV7-2 and TRBJ1-5; TRBD1 is a possible D gene (5 bases). V gave up 6 bases and J gave up 3 bases, with 12 bases separating them. Germline V gene lookup returns CDR1 SGHTA and CDR2 FQGNSA. CDR3 length: 14 amino acids.

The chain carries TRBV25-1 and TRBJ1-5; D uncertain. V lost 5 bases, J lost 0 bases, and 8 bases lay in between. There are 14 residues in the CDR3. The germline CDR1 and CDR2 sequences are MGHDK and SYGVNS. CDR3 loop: CASSILGSNQPQHF. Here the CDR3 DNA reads TGTGCCAGCAGTATACTGGGTAGCAATCAGCCCCAGCATTTT.

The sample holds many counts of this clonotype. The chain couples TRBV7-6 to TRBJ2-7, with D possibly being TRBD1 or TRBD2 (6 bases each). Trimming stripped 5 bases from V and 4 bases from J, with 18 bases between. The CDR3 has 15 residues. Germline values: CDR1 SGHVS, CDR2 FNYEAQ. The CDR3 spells CASSPGVGGAYEQYF. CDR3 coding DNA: TGTGCCAGCAGCCCCGGAGTGGGGGGCGCGTACGAGCAGTACTTC.

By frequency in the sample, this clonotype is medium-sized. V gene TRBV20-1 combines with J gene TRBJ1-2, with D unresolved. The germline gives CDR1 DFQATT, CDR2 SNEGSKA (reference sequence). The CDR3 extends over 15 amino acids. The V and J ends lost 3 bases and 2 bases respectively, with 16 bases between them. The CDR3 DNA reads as TGCAGTGCTAGTGAGGTGCACACCGTCAACTATGGCTACACCTTC. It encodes CSASEVHTVNYGYTF.

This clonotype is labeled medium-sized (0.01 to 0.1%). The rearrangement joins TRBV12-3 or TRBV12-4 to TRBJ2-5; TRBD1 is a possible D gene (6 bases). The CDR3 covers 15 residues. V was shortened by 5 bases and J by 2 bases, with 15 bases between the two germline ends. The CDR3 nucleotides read TGTGCCAGCAGTCGTAGCAGGGGCGAACAAGAGACCCAGTACTTC. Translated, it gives CASSRSRGEQETQYF.

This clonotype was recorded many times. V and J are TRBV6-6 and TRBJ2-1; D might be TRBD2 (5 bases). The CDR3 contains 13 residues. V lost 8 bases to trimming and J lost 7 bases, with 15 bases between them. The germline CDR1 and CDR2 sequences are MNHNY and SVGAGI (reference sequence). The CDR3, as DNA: TGTGCCAGCCAGAGGTCCCGCGGGAATGAGCAGTTCTTC. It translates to CASQRSRGNEQFF.

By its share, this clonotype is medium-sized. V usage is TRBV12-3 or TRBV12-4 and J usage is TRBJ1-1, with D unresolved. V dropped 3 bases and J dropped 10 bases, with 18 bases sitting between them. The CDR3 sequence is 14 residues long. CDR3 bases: TGTGCCAGCAGTTTTCGGCCGACACCCAATTTAGCTTTCTTT. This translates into CASSFRPTPNLAFF.

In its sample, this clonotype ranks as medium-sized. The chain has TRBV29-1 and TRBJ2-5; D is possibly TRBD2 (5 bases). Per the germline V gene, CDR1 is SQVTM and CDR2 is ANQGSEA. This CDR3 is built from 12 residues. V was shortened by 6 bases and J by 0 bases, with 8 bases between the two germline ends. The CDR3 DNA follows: TGCAGCGTGCCGGACTACCAAGAGACCCAGTACTTC. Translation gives CSVPDYQETQYF.

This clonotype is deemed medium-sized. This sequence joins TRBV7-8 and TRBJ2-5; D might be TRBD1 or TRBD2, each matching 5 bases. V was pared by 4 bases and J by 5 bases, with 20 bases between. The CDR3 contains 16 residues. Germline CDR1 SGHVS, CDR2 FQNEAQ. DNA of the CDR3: TGTGCCAGCAGCTCGTCACCAGGACCGGGACGGGAGACCCAGTACTTC. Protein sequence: CASSSSPGPGRETQYF.